This T cell receptor (beta chain) was recovered during a study of T cell clonotyping in hematopoietic cell transplantation. Whole-study context: Cytoreduction preceded collection of pretransplant recipient samples.

The time point denotes: recipient sample about 28 days before transplant, after cytoreduction. Recipient blood drawn about 28 days pretransplant and days 30, 100, 180 after. TCRdb's copy holds only in-frame clones and misses some; the assay was immunoSEQ multiplex PCR. The sample gives fewer than 100,000 clones, about 95% of which show up once; under 2% is in the top ten. This CDR3 comprises 16 residues. J gave up 2 bases and V 0 bases, and 7 bases lay outside the gene matches. The germline V gene encodes CDR1 SGDLS and CDR2 YYNGEE. This clonotype was obtained from a woman aged 45-65 years with acute myeloid leukemia. Some clones in this sample may be carry-over from other donors' samples. The starting material was peripheral blood mononuclear cells, obtained before stem cell transplant. This chain uses TRBV9 with TRBJ2-7; TRBD2 matches 8 bases. This chain's CDR3 is CASSVGPGGDTYEQYF. The CDR3, as DNA: TGTGCCAGCAGCGTAGGCCCCGGGGGGGACACCTACGAGCAGTACTTC.